This T cell receptor (beta chain) is from a study of T cells in tuberculosis. Only in-frame clones appear in the TCRdb table, and some are missing; sequencing was by immunoSEQ multiplex PCR. The repertoire holds about 22,000 clones, with roughly 97% as singletons. V lost 4 bases, J lost 3 bases, and 7 bases stayed unmatched. CDR1 is SGHNT, CDR2 YYREEE, per germline (reference sequence). The CDR3 consists of 17 residues. This receptor was identified in a donor between 10 and 35 years old with latent tuberculosis or without tuberculosis infection. Sequenced sample: PBMCs. This sequence joins TRBV5-4 and TRBJ2-5; 15 positions match TRBD2. CDR3 residues: CASSPGLAGGPEETQYF. The CDR3 nucleotides are TGTGCCAGCAGCCCAGGACTAGCGGGGGGGCCCGAAGAGACCCAGTACTTC.